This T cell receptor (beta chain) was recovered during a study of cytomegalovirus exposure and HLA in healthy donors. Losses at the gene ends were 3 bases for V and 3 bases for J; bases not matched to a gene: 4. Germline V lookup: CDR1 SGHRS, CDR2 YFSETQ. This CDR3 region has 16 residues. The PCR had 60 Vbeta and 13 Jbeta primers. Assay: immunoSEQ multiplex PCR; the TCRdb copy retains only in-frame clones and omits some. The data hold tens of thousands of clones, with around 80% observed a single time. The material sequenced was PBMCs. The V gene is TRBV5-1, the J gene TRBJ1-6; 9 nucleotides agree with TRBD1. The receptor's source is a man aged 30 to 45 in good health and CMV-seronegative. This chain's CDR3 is CASSSGTGRYNSPLHF. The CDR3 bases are TGCGCCAGCAGCTCCGGGACAGGGCGCTATAATTCACCCCTCCACTTT.